The clone carrying this TCR beta chain has a count of ten or more. Its antigen is as yet unknown. The sample belongs to a study of neurological immune-mediated disorders. Study results and limitations: HTLV-1-associated myelopathy ranked highest for TCR clonal expansion and multiple sclerosis lowest, beneath healthy controls. Expanded clones shared no identical CDR3 amino acid sequences across subjects, which suggested private TCR-beta repertoires in all groups.

The unsorted libraries were produced from 2 million PBMCs held at -80 C. By 5'RACE with 10-nucleotide random UMIs, the cDNA was made. TCRdb itself ran the 5' RACE reads through MiXCR, one entry per CDR3 protein. Of about 46,000 distinct CDR3 sequences listed, under 2% are singletons. Germline CDR1 DFQATT, CDR2 SNEGSKA (reference sequence). The V gene end was trimmed by 3 bases and the J gene end by 5 bases; junction bases not matched to a gene: 5. This CDR3 has 14 amino acids. Sample: PBMCs. The sequence came from a woman aged 40 to 55 with multiple sclerosis. This chain connects TRBV20-1 to TRBJ1-2, with 11 bases identical to TRBD1. The CDR3 is CSARRTGGLYGYTF. DNA for the CDR3: TGCAGTGCTAGGCGGACAGGGGGCTTATATGGCTACACCTTC.